This note documents a single TCR beta chain sequence. Its antigen is not yet known. No base quality information exists; no much larger clone differs at one position. The V end loses 0 bases and the J end loses 4 bases, and a stretch of 10 bases separates them. The CDR3 covers 14 residues, taking in both the cysteine and the phenylalanine. The DNA shown is the 42-base CDR3, in frame from base 1. CDR1 and CDR2 were assigned from the germline V gene as SGDLS and YYNGEE. These reads were obtained on an Illumina NovaSeq 6000. cDNA libraries for TCRalpha and TCRbeta were prepared by 5'RACE using constant-segment primers, with sample barcodes and unique molecular identifiers added. Trizol reagent was used to extract RNA from every sample. Libraries were amplified in two PCR steps, with a second sample barcode and Illumina TruSeq adapters added in the second step. Libraries were sequenced on an Illumina NovaSeq with 2 x 150 bp paired-end reads. Concerning the study's data processing: With migec v1.2.7, reads were demultiplexed and then collapsed into UMI-guided consensus sequences. With mixcr v2.1.11, UMI consensuses were aligned to TRA and TRB V and J templates and assembled into clonotypes. Clonotypes were classified as expanded or contracted when called significant by both edgeR and NoisET, with noise models trained on biological replicates. edgeR calls used a false discovery rate-adjusted p below 0.01 and a log2 fold-change threshold of 1. PCA with hierarchical clustering of max-normalized trajectories of the 1000 most abundant clonotypes was used as exploratory dynamics analysis. Each responding clone was given a CD4 or CD8 phenotype based on the CD4+ and CD8+ repertoires, which had been sequenced separately. Starting from the raw public reads, TCRdb applied fastp trimming at Q25, assembled clones with MiXCR and retained in-frame beta chains. Rows with a matching CDR3 protein are joined into one entry that keeps the most common DNA and genes. The authors' filters were not applied to this entry. In all, the sample holds roughly 250,000 distinct CDR3 sequences, and over 15% of those were seen once. Around a fifth of the sample belongs to the ten largest clones.

PBMCs were isolated by Ficoll-Paque density gradient centrifugation. The data were obtained in a study of T-cell memory formation after mild COVID-19 (dated by TCRdb to the early 2020s). Regarding the research as a whole: TCR sequence clusters from the two donors were largely donor specific. In a couple of donors, T-cell clones that expanded and contracted after mild COVID-19 were tracked by sequencing TCRalpha and TCRbeta repertoires over time. Two young, previously healthy adult volunteers made up the cohort, one male and one female. Overall study results and their limits: The detection of some responding clones in pre-infection memory suggests that pre-existing cross-reactive memory T cells joined the SARS-CoV-2 response. The study included only a couple of mild cases, and larger cohorts that include severe cases with pre-infection samples were judged to be necessary. SARS-CoV-2 specificity was not confirmed for the second-wave clones peaking on day 37. Contracting CD4+ clones were located mainly in the CM and EM memory subsets, whereas CD8+ clones were found to be enriched in EMRA. From day 15 to 85, contracting clones showed balanced CD4/CD8 phenotypes, whereas a second wave of clones that expanded from day 15 to 37 leaned towards CD4+.

The V gene is TRBV9 and the J gene is TRBJ1-1; no D gene is confidently identified. This clonotype was sampled from a young man who had mild COVID-19 (a few samples of this study predate the infection). The sample titles of this study are shuffled in the database, so cell type and time point are left out; the donor was told from shared clones. The source material was PBMCs or a T cell subset sorted from them (not recorded which). Here is the DNA: TGTGCCAGCAGCGTAGGCAGTGTGGCCACTGAAGCTTTCTTT. Its protein product is CASSVGSVATEAFF.